This T cell receptor beta chain was observed in a study of blood T cell repertoires in COVID-19. Study overall: Samples came from the United States, Italy and Spain, spanning acute and convalescent COVID-19. Sample material is recorded as cDNA or gDNA derived from T cells, B-cell-depleted T cells, or PBMCs.

Sequencing was performed with immunoSEQ multiplex PCR; in TCRdb, only in-frame clones are kept and a portion is missing. This sample has about 110,000 clones; approximately 80% occur once, and the top ten carry 11% to 15%. This TCR was sampled from a woman aged 55 to 70 with acute or convalescent COVID-19. Input material: peripheral blood.

CDR3 in amino acids: CASSLDYYTDTQYF. DNA for the CDR3: TGTGCCAGCAGCTTGGACTACTACACAGATACGCAGTATTTT. The rearrangement uses TRBV11-3 and TRBJ2-3; possible D gene TRBD2, 6 bases. The CDR3 is made up of 14 amino acids. Trimming left V 3 bases short and J 2 bases short, with 9 bases between. CDR1 SGHNT and CDR2 YENEEA come from the germline V gene.